What follows are 13 T cell receptor beta chains derived from one specimen sequenced in a study of graft-versus-host responses after intestinal transplantation (dated by TCRdb to the early 2020s). Library preparation was by the immunoSEQ multiplex PCR assay. TCRdb took this table from immuneACCESS and kept in-frame rearrangements with V and J called. Such tables lack part of the clones; where checked against another copy, unresolved V genes explain under half of the gap, and the rest is unexplained. A total of roughly 38,000 clones appear in this sample, more than 90% of them only once. The top ten constitute roughly 0.71% of the sample. This sample comprised PBMCs, obtained 16 days after intestinal transplant. The receptors originated from a human patient who received an intestinal transplant, so some T cells may come from the graft donor.

The CDR3 DNA follows: TGTGCCAGCAGTTTAATGGCGGGAGGGGACAATGAGCAGTTCTTC. It codes for CASSLMAGGDNEQFF. The chain combines TRBV28 with TRBJ2-1; TRBD2 matches at 9 bases. The CDR3 loop spans 15 amino acids. Germline V lookup: CDR1 MDHEN, CDR2 SYDVKM. V was pared by 2 bases and J by 5 bases, with 4 bases of the junction left unmatched.

This clone was seen once. This rearrangement joins TRBV4-2 to TRBJ2-1; TRBD2 agrees at 7 bases. Trimming cost V 4 bases and J 8 bases; bases outside gene matches: 8. The length of the CDR3 is 14 residues. In germline, CDR1 is LGHNA, CDR2 YNFKEQ. DNA of the CDR3: TGTGCCAGCAGCCCCGAGGGGAGGGGCGATGAGCAGTTCTTC. As protein: CASSPEGRGDEQFF.

The genes are TRBV28 and TRBJ2-7; D gene unclear. CDR3 length: 14 amino acids. V was shortened by 6 bases and J by 3 bases, with 15 bases between the two germline ends. CDR1 is MDHEN, CDR2 SYDVKM, per germline. This chain's CDR3 is CASSPSSELYEQYF. Written as DNA, the CDR3 is TGTGCCAGCAGCCCCTCCTCAGAGCTCTACGAGCAGTACTTC.

The chain employs TRBV28 and TRBJ2-7; 8 bases are shared with TRBD1. Germline trimming cut 4 bases from V and 2 bases from J; bases unmatched to any gene: 7. This CDR3 comprises 15 residues. The germline CDR1 and CDR2 sequences are MDHEN and SYDVKM. The CDR3 DNA is TGTGCCAGCAGTTCCAGGGGGCTTAATCCCTACGAGCAGTACTTC. Residues: CASSSRGLNPYEQYF.

The chain is built from TRBV6-6 and TRBJ1-3; no definite D call. Trimming took 2 bases from V and 8 from J, leaving 10 bases between them. Germline CDR1 and CDR2: MNHNY and SVGAGI (reference sequence). The CDR3 runs to 13 residues. CDR3 amino acids: CASSYTLGDTIYF. DNA of the CDR3: TGTGCCAGCAGTTACACTCTTGGGGACACCATATATTTT.

V usage is TRBV5-4 and J usage is TRBJ2-7, with D perhaps matching TRBD1 or TRBD2 (5 bases each). There are 16 residues in the CDR3. Trimming cost V 4 bases and J 9 bases, with 26 bases left between them. The V gene's germline CDR1 is SGHNT and CDR2 YYREEE (reference sequence). DNA for the CDR3: TGTGCCAGCAGCCCATCTGGGAGACAGCTTTCTACGGCGCAGTACTTC. Protein product: CASSPSGRQLSTAQYF.

Worth noting for this clone: Other DNA sequences of this sample code for an identical CDR3. The rearrangement joins TRBV4-2 to TRBJ2-5; the match to TRBD2 covers 8 bases. V trimming: 5 bases; J trimming: 5 bases; junction bases outside the gene matches: 7. Germline CDR1 is LGHNA and CDR2 is YNFKEQ. The CDR3 is 14 amino acids. DNA for the CDR3: TGTGCCAGCAGCACGGGACTAGTACGCGAGACCCAGTACTTC. This sequence encodes CASSTGLVRETQYF.

This CDR3 reads CASSVQKGSWEQYF. The CDR3 DNA follows: TGTGCCAGCAGCGTACAGAAAGGTTCCTGGGAGCAGTACTTC. The chain employs TRBV4-2 and TRBJ2-7; unclear D gene. The CDR3 is made up of 14 amino acids. In germline, CDR1 is LGHNA, CDR2 YNFKEQ. Trimming stripped 5 bases from V and 7 bases from J, with 18 bases between.

The V call is TRBV27, the J call TRBJ2-2; a weak D match, TRBD1 (6 bases). Germline V gene sequence: CDR1 MNHEY, CDR2 SMNVEV (reference sequence). This CDR3 spans 16 amino acids. V lost 7 bases and J lost 4, with 19 bases in between. The CDR3 coding sequence is TGTGCCAGCACCATCCCCGGGACACAACTCACCGGGGAGCTGTTTTTT. It encodes CASTIPGTQLTGELFF.

This rearrangement joins TRBV15 to TRBJ2-1; 9 bases are a match to TRBD2. The CDR3 has 14 amino acids. V was pared by 5 bases and J by 9 bases, with 8 bases of the junction left unmatched. Germline values: CDR1 LNHNV, CDR2 YYDKDF (reference sequence). CDR3 loop: CATSLSVAGVEQFF. The CDR3 DNA reads TGTGCCACCAGCCTTTCGGTAGCGGGAGTTGAGCAGTTCTTC.

The chain uses TRBV30 and TRBJ1-2, with TRBD1 identical over 8 bases. Trimming cost V 7 bases and J 4 bases; bases outside gene matches: 11. Germline CDR1 is GTSNPN and CDR2 is SVGIG (reference sequence). This CDR3 has 14 residues. Here the CDR3 reads CASTGQGPVYGYTF. CDR3 DNA: TGTGCCTCGACCGGACAGGGCCCAGTCTATGGCTACACCTTC.

This chain joins TRBV19 and TRBJ2-2, with 11 bases that match TRBD2. The CDR3 totals 14 residues. V gave up 3 bases and J gave up 9 bases; unmatched junction bases: 3. The germline V gene encodes CDR1 LNHDA and CDR2 SQIVND (reference sequence). The CDR3 bases are TGTGCCAGTAGTATTACTAGCGGGAGATGGGAGCTGTTTTTT. Translated: CASSITSGRWELFF.

V and J are TRBV19 and TRBJ1-4; no definite D call. The V gene lost 5 bases and the J gene lost 14 bases, with 15 bases spanning the gap. CDR1 and CDR2 from the germline V gene are LNHDA and SQIVND (reference sequence). This CDR3 comprises 12 residues. CDR3 loop: CASSYDRLSLFF. In DNA form, the CDR3 reads TGTGCCAGTAGTTACGACCGTCTGTCGCTGTTTTTT.